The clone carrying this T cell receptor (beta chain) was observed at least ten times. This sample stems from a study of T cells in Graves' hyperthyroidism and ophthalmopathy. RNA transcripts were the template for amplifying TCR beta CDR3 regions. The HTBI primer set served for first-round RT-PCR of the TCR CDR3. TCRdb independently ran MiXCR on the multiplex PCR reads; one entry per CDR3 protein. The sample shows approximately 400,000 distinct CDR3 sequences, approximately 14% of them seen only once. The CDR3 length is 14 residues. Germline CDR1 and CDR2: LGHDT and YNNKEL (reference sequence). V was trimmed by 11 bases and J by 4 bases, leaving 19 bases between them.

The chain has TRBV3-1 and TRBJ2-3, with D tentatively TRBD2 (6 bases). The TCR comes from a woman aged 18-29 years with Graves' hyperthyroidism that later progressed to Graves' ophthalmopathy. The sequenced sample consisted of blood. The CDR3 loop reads CASARRGLADTQYF. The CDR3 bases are TGTGCCTCCGCCCGGCGGGGATTGGCAGATACGCAGTATTTT.